The sequence of this T cell receptor (beta chain) was determined in a study of immune cell composition in non-small cell lung cancer. Study-wide context: Most cases were lung adenocarcinoma or squamous cell carcinoma. Study conclusions and caveats: Lung squamous cell carcinoma tumours had significantly higher top 10 clone scores and productive clonality than lung adenocarcinoma. In adenocarcinoma, maximal tumour-associated clone frequency tracked TIL tumour reactivity.

This table comes from immunoSEQ multiplex PCR, and its TCRdb copy is limited to in-frame clones, with some not included. This sample has approximately 14,000 clones, with about 70% found just once. The sample holds a few counts of this clone. Antigen specificity is unknown. The TCR originated in a human donor with non-small cell lung cancer. Material for sequencing was lung tumor tissue.

As DNA, the CDR3 is TGTGCCAGCAGCTCCATTGGAGCCGGCACTGAAGCTTTCTTT. Its protein product is CASSSIGAGTEAFF. This chain joins TRBV7-9 and TRBJ1-1; D call uncertain. V was clipped by 4 bases and J by 4 bases, with 13 bases between them. This CDR3 region has 14 residues. Per germline, CDR1 SEHNR and CDR2 FQNEAQ (reference sequence). The entire variable domain, with the rest obtained from reference TRBV7-9 and TRBJ1-1, is as follows: DTGVSQNPRHKITKRGQNVTFRCDPISEHNRLYWYRQTLGQGPEFLTYFQNEAQLEKSRLLSDRFSAERPKGSFSTLEIQRTEQGDSAMYLCASSSIGAGTEAFFGQGTRLTVV.